What follows are 3 T cell receptor beta chains derived from one specimen sequenced in a study of blood T cells in healthy people across ages. A second roughly 7 to 12 cycle PCR used barcoded and J-beta primers. TCRdb re-called the 5' RACE reads through MiXCR, storing one row per CDR3 protein. This sample has 650,000 to 1,000,000 distinct CDR3 sequences, with around 36% found just once. The sample comprised blood. These receptors all stem from a man younger than 30 in good health.

The chain combines TRBV25-1 with TRBJ1-6; no reliable D call. Germline assignment: CDR1 MGHDK and CDR2 SYGVNS. The CDR3 runs 14 residues. V dropped 5 bases and J dropped 7 bases, with 12 bases sitting between them. The DNA for the CDR3 is TGTGCCAGCAGTTTAACGAGTATAAATTCACCCCTCCACTTT. It is translated as CASSLTSINSPLHF.

The chain joins TRBV6-2 or TRBV6-3 to TRBJ2-7, with D possibly TRBD1 on 5 matching bases. Germline V CDR1 and CDR2: MNHEY, SVGEGT. This CDR3 contains 13 residues. The V end was cut by 6 bases, the J end by 5 bases, with 14 bases between. The CDR3 DNA sequence: TGTGCCAGCAGCCCAAGGGGAACGGACGAGCAGTACTTC. Translation: CASSPRGTDEQYF.

About this clonotype itself: Mismatch with germline at one junction end may stem from a read error. The rearrangement uses TRBV11-3 and TRBJ2-1, with D perhaps TRBD1 (6 bases). Germline V gene sequence: CDR1 SGHNT, CDR2 YENEEA. The CDR3 covers 13 residues. Written as DNA, the CDR3 is TGTGCCAACAGCTTAGTAGGGGGTCGGGAGCAGTTCTTC. It specifies CANSLVGGREQFF. Combining the CDR3 with reference TRBV11-3 and TRBJ2-1 gives the whole variable domain EAGVVQSPRYKIIEKKQPVAFWCNPISGHNTLYWYLQNLGQGPELLIRYENEEAVDDSQLPKDRFSAERLKGVDSTLKIQPAELGDSAVYLCANSLVGGREQFFGPGTRLTVL.